This TCR beta chain was recorded in a study of T-cell reconstitution after alpha-beta-depleted transplantation in children. Preparing the TCRbeta library involved the use of unique molecular identifiers. TCRdb itself ran the PCR reads through MiXCR, one entry per CDR3 protein. This table holds under 450,000 distinct CDR3 sequences, 15% to 20% found once. Germline loops: CDR1 LGHDT, CDR2 YNNKEL (reference sequence). The CDR3 is 15 residues long. Trimming stripped 4 bases from V and 1 base from J, with 13 bases between. This clonotype was counted between two and nine times. The antigen is not known. General study findings and limits: Several hundred expanded graft clones reportedly gave rise to the alpha-beta T cells present about two months after transplant. Surviving recipient T cells and thymic progenitors underlay high day-60 TCRbeta diversity in some patients. Newly made T cells mostly supplied T-cell counts and diversity one year after transplant.

V usage is TRBV3-1 and J usage is TRBJ2-5; D possibly corresponds to TRBD1 (5 bases). Sequenced material: PBMCs, mostly from graft donor cells, taken 360 days after TCRalphabeta/CD19-depleted stem cell transplant. This receptor was taken from a boy under two years old who had a stem cell transplant for Wiskott-Aldrich syndrome, so the T cells may come from the graft donor. The CDR3 loop reads CASSRGSTVQETQYF. CDR3 sequence (DNA): TGTGCCAGCAGCCGGGGATCGACAGTCCAAGAGACCCAGTACTTC.